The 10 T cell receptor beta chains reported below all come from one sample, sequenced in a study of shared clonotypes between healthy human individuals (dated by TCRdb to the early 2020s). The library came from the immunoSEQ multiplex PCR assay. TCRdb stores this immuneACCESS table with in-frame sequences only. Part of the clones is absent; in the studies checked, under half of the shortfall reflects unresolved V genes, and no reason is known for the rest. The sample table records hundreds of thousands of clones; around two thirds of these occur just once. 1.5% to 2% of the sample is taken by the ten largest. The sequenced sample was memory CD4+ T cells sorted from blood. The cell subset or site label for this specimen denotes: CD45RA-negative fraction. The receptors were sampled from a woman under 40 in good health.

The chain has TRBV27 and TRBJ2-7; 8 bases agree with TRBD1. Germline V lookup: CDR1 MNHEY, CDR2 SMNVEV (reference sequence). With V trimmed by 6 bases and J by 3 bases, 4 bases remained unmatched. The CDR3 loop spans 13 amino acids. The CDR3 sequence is CASRYGTGYEQYF. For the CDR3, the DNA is TGTGCCAGCAGATACGGGACAGGCTACGAGCAGTACTTC.

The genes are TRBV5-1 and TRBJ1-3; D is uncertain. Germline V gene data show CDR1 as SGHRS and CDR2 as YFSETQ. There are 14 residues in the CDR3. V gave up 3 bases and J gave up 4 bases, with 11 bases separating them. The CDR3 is CASSSGDYGNTIYF. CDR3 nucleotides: TGCGCCAGCAGCTCGGGTGATTACGGAAACACCATATATTTT.

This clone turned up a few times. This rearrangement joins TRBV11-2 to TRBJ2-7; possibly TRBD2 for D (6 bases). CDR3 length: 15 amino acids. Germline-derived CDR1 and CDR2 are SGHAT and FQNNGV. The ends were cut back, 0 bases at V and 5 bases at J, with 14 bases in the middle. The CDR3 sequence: CASSLEGGAHHEQYF. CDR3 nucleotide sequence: TGTGCCAGCAGCTTAGAAGGAGGGGCCCACCACGAGCAGTACTTC.

The CDR3 sequence is CASSQDRVRGYTF. The CDR3 nucleotides read TGCGCCAGCAGCCAGGACAGGGTGCGGGGCTACACCTTC. This chain joins TRBV5-1 and TRBJ1-2; 8 nucleotides agree with TRBD1. This CDR3 region has 13 residues. J lost 8 bases, V lost 4 bases, and 7 bases had no gene match. Germline loops: CDR1 SGHRS, CDR2 YFSETQ.

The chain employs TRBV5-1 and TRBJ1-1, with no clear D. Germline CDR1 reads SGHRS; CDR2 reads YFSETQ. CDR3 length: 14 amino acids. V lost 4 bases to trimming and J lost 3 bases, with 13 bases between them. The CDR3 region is CASSQSQQHTEAFF. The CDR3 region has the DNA TGCGCCAGCAGCCAGTCCCAGCAGCACACTGAAGCTTTCTTT. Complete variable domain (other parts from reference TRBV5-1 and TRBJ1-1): KAGVTQTPRYLIKTRGQQVTLSCSPISGHRSVSWYQQTPGQGLQFLFEYFSETQRNKGNFPGRFSGRQFSNSRSEMNVSTLELGDSALYLCASSQSQQHTEAFFGQGTRLTVV.

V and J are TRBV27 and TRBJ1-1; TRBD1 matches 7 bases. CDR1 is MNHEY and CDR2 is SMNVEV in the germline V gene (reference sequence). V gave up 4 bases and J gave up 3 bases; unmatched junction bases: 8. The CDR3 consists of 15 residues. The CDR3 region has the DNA TGTGCCAGCAGTTCCCGACAGGGACCCGACACTGAAGCTTTCTTT. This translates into CASSSRQGPDTEAFF.

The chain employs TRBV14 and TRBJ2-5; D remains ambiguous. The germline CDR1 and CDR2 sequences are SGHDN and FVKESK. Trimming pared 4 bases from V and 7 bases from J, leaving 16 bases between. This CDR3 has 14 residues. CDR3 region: CASSLTGSSTTQYF. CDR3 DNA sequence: TGTGCCAGCAGCCTCACCGGCTCTTCAACGACCCAGTACTTC.

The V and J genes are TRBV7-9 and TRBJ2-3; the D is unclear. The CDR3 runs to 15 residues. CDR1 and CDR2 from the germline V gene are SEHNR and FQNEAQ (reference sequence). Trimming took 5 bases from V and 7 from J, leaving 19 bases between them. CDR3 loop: CASSGGGARTNTQYF. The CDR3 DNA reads TGTGCCAGCAGCGGCGGTGGCGCGCGCACGAATACGCAGTATTTT.

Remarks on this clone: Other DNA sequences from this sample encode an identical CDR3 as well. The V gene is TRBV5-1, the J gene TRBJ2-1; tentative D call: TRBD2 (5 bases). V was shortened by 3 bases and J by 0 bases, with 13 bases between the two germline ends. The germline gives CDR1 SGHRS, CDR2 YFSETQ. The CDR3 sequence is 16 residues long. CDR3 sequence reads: CASSSSGTSSYNEQFF. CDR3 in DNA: TGCGCCAGCAGCTCCAGCGGAACCAGCTCCTACAATGAGCAGTTCTTC.

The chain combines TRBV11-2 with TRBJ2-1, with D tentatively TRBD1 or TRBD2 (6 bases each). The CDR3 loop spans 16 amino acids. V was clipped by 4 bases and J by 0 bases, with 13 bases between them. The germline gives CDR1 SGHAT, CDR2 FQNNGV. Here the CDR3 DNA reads TGTGCCAGCAGCTCCGCGGGACAAAGCTCCTACAATGAGCAGTTCTTC. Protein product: CASSSAGQSSYNEQFF.